The present TCR beta chain was sequenced within a study of blood T cell repertoires in COVID-19. Study overall: Sites across the United States, Italy and Spain contributed samples from acute and convalescent COVID-19. T cells, B-cell-depleted T cells, or PBMCs supplied cDNA or gDNA.

V dropped 8 bases and J dropped 5; count of bases not matched to a gene: 9. Germline values: CDR1 SNHLY, CDR2 FYNNEI. The CDR3 runs to 14 residues. Repertoires were generated with immunoSEQ multiplex PCR, while TCRdb's copy carries only in-frame clones and drops some. The data hold fewer than 300,000 clones, with 80% to 95% observed a single time. In Seattle, patients joined the study during active infection and were tracked longitudinally. The chain employs TRBV2 and TRBJ1-1; TRBD1 matches at 9 bases. Sequences were obtained from peripheral blood. This TCR was sampled from a woman younger than 45 with COVID-19, enrolled during active disease. The CDR3 bases are TGTGCCAGCGGGAGAACAGGGGGCTTGACTGAAGCTTTCTTT. It translates to CASGRTGGLTEAFF.